This T cell receptor (beta chain) was identified in a study of T-cell memory formation after mild COVID-19. CDR3 length equals 13 residues. Trimming removed 0 bases at V and 5 bases at J, with 7 bases between. The germline V gene encodes CDR1 LGHNA and CDR2 YNFKEQ. 5'RACE primed at constant segments yielded TCR alpha and TCR beta cDNA libraries bearing sample barcodes and UMIs. TCRdb reprocessed the 5' RACE reads with MiXCR, giving one entry per CDR3 protein. The sample shows 100,000 to 150,000 distinct CDR3 sequences, 17% of them seen only once. Sequencing was performed on PBMCs or a T cell subset sorted from them (not recorded which). The sequence came from a man aged 18 to 30 who had mild COVID-19 (a few samples of this study predate the infection). Cell type and time point are not known. The chain couples TRBV4-2 to TRBJ2-5; a possible D gene is TRBD2 (6 bases). CDR3 bases: TGTGCCAGCAGCCAAGAACGGGGGGAGACCCAGTACTTC. Translation: CASSQERGETQYF.